This TCR beta chain was captured in a study of blood T cell repertoires in COVID-19. Profiling relied on immunoSEQ multiplex PCR, and the TCRdb table lists in-frame clones only, not all of them. The top ten hold more than 4% of the sample, which has about 280,000 clones, around 84% seen once. This CDR3 has 13 amino acids. The germline CDR1 and CDR2 sequences are KGHDR and SFDVKD. Trimming left V 1 base short and J 8 bases short, with 5 bases between. The V gene is TRBV24-1, the J gene TRBJ1-6; D not certain. This TCR derives from a man aged 40-55 years who had been exposed to COVID-19. Source material: PBMCs or T cells enriched from blood (not recorded which). CDR3 nucleotides: TGTGCCACCAGTGATTTCCCTGATTCACCCCTCCACTTT. Its translation is CATSDFPDSPLHF.